The rows below give T cell receptor beta chains drawn from one sample of a study of cytomegalovirus exposure and HLA in healthy donors. The assay was immunoSEQ multiplex PCR, and TCRdb's table has in-frame clones only and misses some. The table lists around 210,000 clones. The sample was PBMCs. These receptor sequences come from a woman younger than 45 in good health and CMV-seropositive. The CDR3 runs from the conserved cysteine through the conserved F or W. The D gene is left open where the match is weak.

J,V,D,DNA,CDR3
TRBJ2-5,TRBV29-1,NA,TGCAGCGTCGCAGGGGAGGGAGAGACCCAGTACTTC,CSVAGEGETQYF
TRBJ1-2,TRBV28,TRBD1,TGTGCCAGCAGCAAGGGACAGGCGGACTATGGCTACACCTTC,CASSKGQADYGYTF
TRBJ2-7,TRBV19,TRBD1,TGTGCCAGTGGGTTCAGGGGGCATTCTTCCGAGCAGTACTTC,CASGFRGHSSEQYF
TRBJ2-3,TRBV7-2,TRBD2,TGTGCCAGCAGTCCACCCGGGACTAGCGGGAGAGGGAATACGCAGTATTTT,CASSPPGTSGRGNTQYF
TRBJ2-1,TRBV29-1,NA,TGCAGCGATCGGGACTGGAGAGACAATGAGCAGTTCTTC,CSDRDWRDNEQFF
TRBJ2-1,TRBV19,NA,TGTGCCAGTAGTATTCCCCTCTCCTACAATGAGCAGTTCTTC,CASSIPLSYNEQFF
TRBJ1-1,TRBV6-5,TRBD1,TGTGCCAGCAGACGTACAGGGGTGGACACTGAAGCTTTCTTT,CASRRTGVDTEAFF
TRBJ2-1,TRBV19,TRBD2,TGTGCCAGTAGTATCGGGACGACTAGCGGGTCCAGGGATGAGCAGTTCTTC,CASSIGTTSGSRDEQFF
TRBJ2-3,TRBV11-2,TRBD2,TGTGCCAGCAGCTTAGATTTAGGACTAGCGGGACAACTTAGCACAGATACGCAGTATTTT,CASSLDLGLAGQLSTDTQYF
TRBJ1-2,TRBV7-9,TRBD1,TGTGCCAGCAGCTTAGGGGAGGGGCAGGGGGCGATCAGCTATGGCTACACCTTC,CASSLGEGQGAISYGYTF
TRBJ2-6,TRBV19,NA,TGTGCCAGTAGTACAGGATTCTCTGGGGCCAACGTCCTGACTTTC,CASSTGFSGANVLTF
TRBJ2-2,TRBV2,NA,TGTGCCAGCAGTGTTGAGGTAACCGGGGAGCTGTTTTTT,CASSVEVTGELFF
TRBJ2-2,TRBV15,NA,TGTGCCACCAGCAGAGAGCAAGCTAAGAACACCGGGGAGCTGTTTTTT,CATSREQAKNTGELFF